This is a list of T cell receptor beta chains from one sample in a study of blood T cell repertoires in COVID-19. The table came from immunoSEQ multiplex PCR; TCRdb's copy has only in-frame clones and leaves some out. The sample has approximately 210,000 clones, about 87% seen once; the top ten hold approximately 1.6%. The specimen was peripheral blood. These TCRs come from a man in his 70s with acute or convalescent COVID-19. The CDR3 runs from the conserved cysteine through the conserved F or W. The D gene is left open where the match is weak. Rows give clone size only sometimes, using once, few, many, or a class for an expanded clone.

d_call j_call v_call clone_size cdr3_aa cdr3_nt
TRBD2 TRBJ2-5 TRBV5-4 few CASNPGGSSETQYF TGTGCCAGCAACCCCGGGGGGTCTTCAGAGACCCAGTACTTC
NA TRBJ1-1 TRBV19 NA CASRPRQWGNTEAFF TGTGCCAGTAGACCGAGACAGTGGGGGAACACTGAAGCTTTCTTT
TRBD1 TRBJ1-2 TRBV19 NA CASSIEGQANYGYTF TGTGCCAGTAGTATAGAGGGACAGGCGAACTATGGCTACACCTTC
NA TRBJ2-2 TRBV5-1 NA CASSFGLPGTGELFF TGCGCCAGCAGCTTTGGGTTACCGGGAACCGGGGAGCTGTTTTTT
TRBD1 TRBJ2-7 TRBV5-1 NA CASSPRTGSSYEQYF TGCGCCAGCAGCCCCCGGACAGGTTCTTCCTACGAGCAGTACTTC
TRBD1 TRBJ2-7 TRBV5-1 once CASSLGGGQGYEQYF TGCGCCAGCAGCTTGGGTGGCGGACAGGGCTACGAGCAGTACTTC
NA TRBJ1-1 TRBV11-2 NA CASSLGGVGEAFF TGTGCCAGCAGCTTAGGGGGGGTCGGTGAAGCTTTCTTT
NA TRBJ1-2 TRBV6-5 NA CASSYSHQGGHGYTF TGTGCCAGCAGTTACTCCCACCAGGGCGGACATGGCTACACCTTC
TRBD2 TRBJ2-1 TRBV15 NA CATSRVGGSRNNEQFF TGTGCCACCAGCAGAGTTGGCGGGAGCCGGAACAATGAGCAGTTCTTC
TRBD2 TRBJ2-6 TRBV4-1 NA CASSLDSGGSGANVLTF TGCGCCAGCAGCCTAGACAGCGGGGGCTCTGGGGCCAACGTCCTGACTTTC
NA TRBJ2-3 TRBV19 NA CASSLRGDTQYF TGTGCCAGTAGTCTCAGGGGAGATACGCAGTATTTT
NA TRBJ1-2 TRBV7-9 NA CASSSGVGYTF TGTGCCAGCAGTTCAGGGGTCGGCTACACCTTC
NA TRBJ2-2 TRBV19 NA CASNGREGNTGELFF TGTGCCAGTAATGGGCGGGAAGGGAACACCGGGGAGCTGTTTTTT
NA TRBJ2-5 TRBV14 NA CASSSLSSRETQYF TGTGCCAGCAGCTCCCTGAGTAGCCGGGAGACCCAGTACTTC
NA TRBJ2-1 TRBV6-5 NA CCTGTPYNEQFF TGTTGCACCGGGACACCATACAATGAGCAGTTCTTC
TRBD1 TRBJ1-2 TRBV5-1 NA CASSLAGTGGGYTF TGCGCCAGCAGCTTGGCCGGGACAGGGGGCGGCTACACCTTC
TRBD1 TRBJ2-1 TRBV11-2 NA CASSSGQLSSYNEQFF TGTGCCAGCAGCTCGGGACAGCTGAGCTCCTACAATGAGCAGTTCTTC
NA TRBJ2-4 TRBV9 NA CASSEQGSGSIQYF TGTGCCAGCAGCGAACAGGGCTCAGGTTCCATTCAGTACTTC
NA TRBJ2-5 TRBV4-3 NA CASSRQNQETQYF TGCGCCAGCAGCCGACAAAACCAAGAGACCCAGTACTTC
NA TRBJ1-2 TRBV6-6 NA CASSSGVSLPYGYTF TGTGCCAGCAGTTCCGGGGTTTCCCTCCCCTATGGCTACACCTTC
TRBD1 TRBJ1-5 TRBV6-5 once CASSLGQSNQPQHF TGTGCCAGCAGTTTGGGACAGAGCAATCAGCCCCAGCATTTT
NA TRBJ1-5 TRBV19 NA CASSYSGNQGTQHF TGTGCCAGTAGCTATTCCGGGAACCAGGGGACCCAGCATTTT
NA TRBJ1-1 TRBV30 NA CACGQNTEAFF TGTGCCTGCGGTCAGAACACTGAAGCTTTCTTT
NA TRBJ2-1 TRBV7-9 NA CASSLVAQEQFF TGTGCCAGCAGCTTAGTTGCGCAAGAGCAGTTCTTC
TRBD1 TRBJ2-7 TRBV7-8 once CASSPHGQGQTYEQYF TGTGCCAGCAGCCCCCATGGACAGGGACAAACCTACGAGCAGTACTTC
NA TRBJ1-6 TRBV2 NA CASSGLPNSPLHF TGTGCCAGCAGTGGACTTCCGAATTCACCCCTCCACTTT
NA TRBJ2-1 TRBV4-3 NA CASSQESGRGDEQFF TGCGCCAGCAGCCAAGAGAGCGGCCGTGGGGATGAGCAGTTCTTC
TRBD2 TRBJ2-7 TRBV3-1/TRBV3-2 NA CASSQFGSGSYEQYF TGTGCCAGCAGCCAATTTGGTAGCGGGAGCTACGAGCAGTACTTC
TRBD2 TRBJ2-3 TRBV5-1 NA CASSGLAGTTSTDTQYF TGCGCCAGCAGCGGACTAGCGGGGACTACTAGCACAGATACGCAGTATTTT
NA TRBJ2-2 TRBV7-2 NA CAIPPVPNTGELFF TGTGCCATCCCCCCTGTCCCGAACACCGGGGAGCTGTTTTTT
NA TRBJ1-3 TRBV5-1 once CASSFQGDRNTIYF TGCGCCAGCAGCTTCCAGGGCGATAGAAACACCATATATTTT
TRBD1 TRBJ1-5 TRBV24-1 once CATSDSRSDRADQPQHF TGTGCCACCAGTGATTCCCGGTCAGACAGGGCCGATCAGCCCCAGCATTTT
TRBD2 TRBJ2-5 TRBV3-1/TRBV3-2 NA CASSLGLVAPQETQYF TGTGCCAGCAGCTTGGGACTAGTAGCGCCTCAGGAGACCCAGTACTTC
NA TRBJ1-4 TRBV28 NA CASSPSTNEKLFF TGTGCCAGCAGTCCCTCCACTAATGAAAAACTGTTTTTT
TRBD1 TRBJ1-1 TRBV7-3 NA CASSPSGGRTEAFF TGTGCCAGCAGCCCCTCAGGGGGGCGGACTGAAGCTTTCTTT
NA TRBJ1-3 TRBV6-6 NA CASNKGGSGNTIYF TGTGCCAGCAACAAAGGGGGCTCTGGAAACACCATATATTTT
TRBD1 TRBJ2-7 TRBV10-3 NA CAIRGTGHPYEQYF TGTGCCATCAGGGGGACAGGGCATCCCTACGAGCAGTACTTC
TRBD1 TRBJ2-5 TRBV27 NA CASSTPGQGRKETQYF TGTGCCAGCAGTACTCCGGGACAGGGGAGGAAAGAGACCCAGTACTTC
NA TRBJ1-2 TRBV6-6 NA CASSYDGTNPNYGYTF TGTGCCAGCAGTTACGACGGGACAAATCCTAACTATGGCTACACCTTC
NA TRBJ1-1 TRBV5-1 NA CASSLPDNLAFF TGCGCCAGCAGCTTGCCGGACAACTTGGCTTTCTTT
TRBD1 TRBJ1-1 TRBV10-3 NA CAIRQDRDTEAFF TGTGCCATCAGACAGGACAGGGACACTGAAGCTTTCTTT
NA TRBJ1-5 TRBV28 once CASSLRRVLSNQPQHF TGTGCCAGCAGTTTACGACGGGTCCTTAGCAATCAGCCCCAGCATTTT